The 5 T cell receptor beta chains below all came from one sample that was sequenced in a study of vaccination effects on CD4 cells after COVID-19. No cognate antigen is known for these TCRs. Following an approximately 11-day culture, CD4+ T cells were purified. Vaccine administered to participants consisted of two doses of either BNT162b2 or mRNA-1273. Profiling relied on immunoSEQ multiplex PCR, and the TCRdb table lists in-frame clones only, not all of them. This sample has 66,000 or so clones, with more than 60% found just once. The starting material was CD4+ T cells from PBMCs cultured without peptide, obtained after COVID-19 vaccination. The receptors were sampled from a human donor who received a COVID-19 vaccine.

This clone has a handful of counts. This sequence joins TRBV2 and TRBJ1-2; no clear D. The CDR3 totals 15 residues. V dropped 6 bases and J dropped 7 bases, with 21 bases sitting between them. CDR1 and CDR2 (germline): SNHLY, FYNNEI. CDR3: CASRRTGTESSGYTF. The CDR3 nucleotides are TGTGCCAGCAGGCGAACCGGCACAGAAAGTAGTGGCTACACCTTC.

The CDR3 sequence is CSARSAYTQYF. The CDR3 nucleotides are TGCAGTGCTAGGTCAGCGTATACGCAGTATTTT. This sequence joins TRBV20-1 and TRBJ2-3; D not resolved. The germline gives CDR1 DFQATT, CDR2 SNEGSKA (reference sequence). The CDR3 sequence is 11 residues long. With 3 bases removed from V and 7 bases from J, the gap between germline ends came to 8 bases.

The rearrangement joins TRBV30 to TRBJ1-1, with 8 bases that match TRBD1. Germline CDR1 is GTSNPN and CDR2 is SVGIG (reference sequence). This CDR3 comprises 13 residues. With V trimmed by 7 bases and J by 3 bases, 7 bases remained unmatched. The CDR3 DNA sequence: TGTGCCTCCCAACAGGGGGGGTACACTGAAGCTTTCTTT. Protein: CASQQGGYTEAFF.

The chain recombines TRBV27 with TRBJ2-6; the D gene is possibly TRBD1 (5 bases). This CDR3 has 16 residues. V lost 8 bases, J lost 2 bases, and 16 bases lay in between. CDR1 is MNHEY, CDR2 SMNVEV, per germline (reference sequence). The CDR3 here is CASGRWQGPGANVLTF. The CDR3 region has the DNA TGTGCCAGCGGAAGGTGGCAGGGCCCTGGGGCCAACGTCCTGACTTTC.

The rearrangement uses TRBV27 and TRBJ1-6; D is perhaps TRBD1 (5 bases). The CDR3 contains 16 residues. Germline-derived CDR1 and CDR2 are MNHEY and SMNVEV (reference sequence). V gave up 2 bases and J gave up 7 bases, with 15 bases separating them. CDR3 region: CASSLGRQGENSPLHF. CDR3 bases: TGTGCCAGCAGTTTAGGGAGGCAGGGCGAAAATTCACCCCTCCACTTT.